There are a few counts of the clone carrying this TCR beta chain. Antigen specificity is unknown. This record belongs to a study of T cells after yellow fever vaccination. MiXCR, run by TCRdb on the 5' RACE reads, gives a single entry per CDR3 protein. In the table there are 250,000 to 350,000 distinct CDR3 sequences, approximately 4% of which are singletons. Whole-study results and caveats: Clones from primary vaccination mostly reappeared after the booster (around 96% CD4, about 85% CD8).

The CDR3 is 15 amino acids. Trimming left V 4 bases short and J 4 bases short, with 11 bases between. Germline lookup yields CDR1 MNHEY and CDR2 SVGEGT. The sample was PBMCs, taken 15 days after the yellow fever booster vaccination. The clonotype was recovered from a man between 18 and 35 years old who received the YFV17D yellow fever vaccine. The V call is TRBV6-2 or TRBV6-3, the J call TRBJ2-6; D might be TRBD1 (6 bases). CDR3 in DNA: TGTGCCAGCAGTTCAGGGGCGGCCGGGGCCAACGTCCTGACTTTC. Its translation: CASSSGAAGANVLTF.